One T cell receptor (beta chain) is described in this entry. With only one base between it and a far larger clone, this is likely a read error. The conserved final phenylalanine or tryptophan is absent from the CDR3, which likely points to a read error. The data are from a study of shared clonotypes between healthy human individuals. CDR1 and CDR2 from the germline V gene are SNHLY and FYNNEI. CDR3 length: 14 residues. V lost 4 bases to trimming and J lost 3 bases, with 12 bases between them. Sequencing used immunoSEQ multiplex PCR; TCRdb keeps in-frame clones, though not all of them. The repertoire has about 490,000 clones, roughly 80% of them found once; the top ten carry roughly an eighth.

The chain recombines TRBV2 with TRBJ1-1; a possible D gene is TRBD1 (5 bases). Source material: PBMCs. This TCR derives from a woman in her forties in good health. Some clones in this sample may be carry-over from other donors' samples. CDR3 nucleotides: TGTGCCAGCAGTGGGGGCCGGGGACACACTGAAGCTTTCCTT. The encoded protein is CASSGGRGHTEAFL.